This T cell receptor (beta chain) was sequenced in a study of blood T cell repertoires in COVID-19. Study-wide background: Sample material is recorded as cDNA or gDNA derived from T cells, B-cell-depleted T cells, or PBMCs.

The CDR3 consists of 15 residues. CDR1 and CDR2 (germline): SGHVS, FQNEAQ. Trimming left V 3 bases short and J 2 bases short, with 8 bases between. In the original processing: Amplification from reference gene primers served as the basis for estimated nucleated cell counts. Clones were sequenced by immunoSEQ multiplex PCR, and TCRdb holds only the in-frame ones, with some missing. The V and J calls and clone size were taken over from that table, and D and trimming were inferred from the DNA. Among 250,000 to 300,000 clones, about 85% were seen once, and the ten largest hold around 4%. This TCR derives from a man aged 55-75 years with acute or convalescent COVID-19. The chain carries TRBV7-8 and TRBJ1-6; D is possibly TRBD1 (6 bases). Specimen: peripheral blood. The CDR3 loop reads CASSFTGPYNSPLHF. The CDR3 coding sequence is TGTGCCAGCAGCTTTACAGGGCCCTATAATTCACCCCTCCACTTT.